This TCR beta chain was obtained from a study of T cell clones after liver transplantation. Generated by immunoSEQ multiplex PCR, the TCRdb table keeps only in-frame clones and is missing some. The sample holds some 75,000 clones; roughly 80% are singletons and the top ten take about 0.6%. There are 13 residues in the CDR3. V lost 6 bases, J lost 7 bases, and 10 bases lay in between. Germline CDR1 is SNHLY and CDR2 is FYNNEI. Sequencing was performed on CD4+ T cells from blood, taken before liver transplant. The sequence was collected from a human donor who received a liver transplant. The J gene is TRBJ1-6, the V gene TRBV2; no firm D call. The CDR3 DNA reads TGTGCCAGCAGCAGTGAAAAGAATTCACCCCTCCACTTT. Translated: CASSSEKNSPLHF.